These T cell receptor beta chains were read from a single sample in a study of control samples from healthy donors and cancer patients. Assay: immunoSEQ multiplex PCR; the TCRdb copy retains only in-frame clones and omits some. The sample lists some 74,000 clones, approximately 83% occurring once. Sequencing was carried out using blood. The receptors shown here come from a man between 60 and 70 years old in good health. Each CDR3 is given with its conserved first and last residue. The D gene is left open where the match is weak. Not every row has a clone size; where given, it reads once, few, many or a size class.

TRBV5-4	TRBJ2-2	once	TRBD1	TGTGCCAGCAGCTCGACTTGGGACAGAGGCTCGGGGGAGCTGTTTTTT	CASSSTWDRGSGELFF
TRBV6-5	TRBJ1-1	-	-	TGTGCCAGCAGACTACAGGGACTGAGCACTGAAGCTTTCTTT	CASRLQGLSTEAFF
TRBV4-1	TRBJ2-7	-	-	TGCGCCAGCAGCCATGGTGACTACTCCTACGAGCAGTACTTC	CASSHGDYSYEQYF
TRBV12-3/TRBV12-4	TRBJ1-1	-	TRBD1	TGTGCCAGCATTCGACAGGGGGCTCTTGAAGCTTTCTTT	CASIRQGALEAFF
TRBV28	TRBJ2-7	-	-	TGTGCTACGGGCGACGAGCAGTACTTC	CATGDEQYF
TRBV6-1	TRBJ2-2	-	TRBD2	TGTGCCAGCAGTGGCCTTCTAGCGGGAGGGCGTAGAACGAACGCCGGGGAGCTGTTTTTT	CASSGLLAGGRRTNAGELFF
TRBV19	TRBJ2-3	-	TRBD2	TGTGCCAGTAGTATGGCCCTCCTAGCGGGAGGGGTAGATACGCAGTATTTT	CASSMALLAGGVDTQYF
TRBV2	TRBJ2-5	once	TRBD2	TGTGCCAGCAGTGAAGTGGCTAGCGGGAGCAAAGAGACCCAGTACTTC	CASSEVASGSKETQYF
TRBV7-6	TRBJ2-2	once	TRBD2	TGTGCCAGCAGCCCAAGCGGGAGGGGAGGCACCGGGGAGCTGTTTTTT	CASSPSGRGGTGELFF
TRBV28	TRBJ1-3	-	-	TGTGCCAGCAGTTTATTGCCTGGCTCTGGAAACACCATATATTTT	CASSLLPGSGNTIYF
TRBV27	TRBJ1-5	-	TRBD1	TGTGCCAGCAGTTTAAGGCAGGGGGGTCAGCCCCAGCATTTT	CASSLRQGGQPQHF
TRBV16	TRBJ2-7	-	-	TGTGCCAGCAGCCCTAGAGGGGGGGCAGTCGCCTACGAGCAGTACTTC	CASSPRGGAVAYEQYF
TRBV30	TRBJ2-5	-	TRBD1	TGTGCCTGGAGTGATGGACAGGGTAGATCGCAGACCCAGTACTTC	CAWSDGQGRSQTQYF
TRBV4-2	TRBJ2-2	-	TRBD1	TGTGCCAGCAGCCCGGGGACAGCGAACACCGGGGAGCTGTTTTTT	CASSPGTANTGELFF
TRBV10-3	TRBJ2-3	-	-	TGTGCCATCAGTGCCCAGGGGACAGATACGCAGTATTTT	CAISAQGTDTQYF
TRBV10-3	TRBJ2-7	-	-	TGTGCCATCAGCTTCGGGGCCTCCTACGAGCAGTACTTC	CAISFGASYEQYF
TRBV6-2/TRBV6-3	TRBJ2-2	-	TRBD2	TGTGCCAGCAGTGACGGGACTAGCGGAGACGCGAACACCGGGGAGCTGTTTTTT	CASSDGTSGDANTGELFF
TRBV12-3/TRBV12-4	TRBJ1-2	-	TRBD1	TGTGCCAGCAGTTTAGCACAGGGGAGTGGCTACACCTTC	CASSLAQGSGYTF
TRBV29-1	TRBJ2-1	-	TRBD2	TGCAGCGCCCTCCTACTAGCGGGAGGCTCCTCGGGAGTTAATGAGCAGTTCTTC	CSALLLAGGSSGVNEQFF
TRBV4-1	TRBJ2-1	-	-	TGCGCCAGCAGCCAAGATAGCTCTTGGAATGAGCAGTTCTTC	CASSQDSSWNEQFF
TRBV2	TRBJ1-4	-	-	TGTGCCAGCAGTGAACTCTCGGGGGAAAAACTGTTTTTT	CASSELSGEKLFF
TRBV11-2	TRBJ2-3	once	-	TGTGCCAGCAGCTACGGGGATACGCAGTATTTT	CASSYGDTQYF
TRBV18	TRBJ1-1	few	TRBD1	TGTGCCAGCTCATCGACAGGGTCCACTGAAGCTTTCTTT	CASSSTGSTEAFF
TRBV4-3	TRBJ2-2	-	-	TGCGCCAGCAGCCGGGACTTGAACACCGGGGAGCTGTTTTTT	CASSRDLNTGELFF